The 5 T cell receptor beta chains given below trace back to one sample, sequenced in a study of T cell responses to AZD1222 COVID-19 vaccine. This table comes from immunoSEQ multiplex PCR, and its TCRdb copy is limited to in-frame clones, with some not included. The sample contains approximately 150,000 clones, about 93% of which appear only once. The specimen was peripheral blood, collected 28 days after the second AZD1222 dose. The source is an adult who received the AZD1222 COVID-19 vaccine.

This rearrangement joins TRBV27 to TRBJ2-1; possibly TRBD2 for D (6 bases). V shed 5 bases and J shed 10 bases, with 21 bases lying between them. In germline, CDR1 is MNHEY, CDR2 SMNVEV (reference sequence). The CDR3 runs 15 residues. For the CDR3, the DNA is TGTGCCAGCAGTCCTACCCCTAGCGTCCCGGGCGAGCAGTTCTTC. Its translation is CASSPTPSVPGEQFF.

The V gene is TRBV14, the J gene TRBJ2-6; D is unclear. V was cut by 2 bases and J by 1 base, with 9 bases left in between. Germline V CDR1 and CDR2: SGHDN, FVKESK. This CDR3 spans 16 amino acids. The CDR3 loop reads CASSQFKGSGANVLTF. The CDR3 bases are TGTGCCAGCAGCCAATTTAAGGGATCTGGGGCCAACGTCCTGACTTTC.

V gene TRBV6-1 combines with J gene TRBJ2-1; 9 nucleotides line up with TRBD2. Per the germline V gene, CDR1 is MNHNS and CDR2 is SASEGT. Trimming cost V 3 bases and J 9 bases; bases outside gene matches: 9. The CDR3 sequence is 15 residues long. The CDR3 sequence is CASSDIAGDLVEQFF. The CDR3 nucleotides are TGTGCCAGCAGTGATATAGCGGGAGACTTGGTTGAGCAGTTCTTC.

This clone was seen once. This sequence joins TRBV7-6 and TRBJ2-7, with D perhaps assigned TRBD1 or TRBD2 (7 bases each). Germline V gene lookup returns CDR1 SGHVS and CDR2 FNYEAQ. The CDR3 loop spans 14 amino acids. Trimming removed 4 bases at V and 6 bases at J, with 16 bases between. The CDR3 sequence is CASSSNRGGGEQYF. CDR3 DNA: TGTGCCAGCAGCTCTAACAGGGGCGGGGGCGAGCAGTACTTC.

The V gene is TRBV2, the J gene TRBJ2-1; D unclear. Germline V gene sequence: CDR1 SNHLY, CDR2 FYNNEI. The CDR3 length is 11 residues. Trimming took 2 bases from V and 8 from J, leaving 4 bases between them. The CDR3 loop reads CASSERYEQFF. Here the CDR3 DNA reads TGTGCCAGCAGTGAAAGGTATGAGCAGTTCTTC. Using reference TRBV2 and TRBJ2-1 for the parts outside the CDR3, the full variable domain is EPEVTQTPSHQVTQMGQEVILRCVPISNHLYFYWYRQILGQKVEFLVSFYNNEISEKSEIFDDQFSVERPDGSNFTLKIRSTKLEDSAMYFCASSERYEQFFGPGTRLTVL.